A single sample gave rise to the 2 T cell receptor beta chains below, sequenced in a study of T cells in Graves' hyperthyroidism and ophthalmopathy. Researchers amplified the TCR beta CDR3 regions from RNA transcripts. HTBI primers were used for first-round RT-PCR of the TCR CDR3. Using its own MiXCR run on the multiplex PCR reads, TCRdb lists one record per CDR3 protein. The table lists about 530,000 distinct CDR3 sequences, 15% to 20% of them singletons. Sequencing input: blood. The origin of the receptors is a woman aged 18-29 years with Graves' ophthalmopathy.

This clonotype was observed at least ten times. The chain is built from TRBV15 and TRBJ1-1, with D tentatively TRBD1 (5 bases). CDR1 and CDR2 from the germline V gene are LNHNV and YYDKDF (reference sequence). The CDR3 has 13 amino acids. The V gene lost 5 bases and the J gene lost 5 bases, with 12 bases spanning the gap. CDR3 region: CATSSRVDTEAFF. The CDR3 coding sequence is TGTGCCACCAGCTCCAGGGTGGATACTGAAGCTTTCTTT.

This clonotype came up many times. CDR3 nucleotides: TGTGCCTGGCAGGGGATTCGGACCGGGGAGCTGTTTTTT. This encodes CAWQGIRTGELFF. V is TRBV30 and J is TRBJ2-2, with D possibly being TRBD1 (6 bases). The CDR3 runs 13 residues. Germline assignment: CDR1 GTSNPN and CDR2 SVGIG (reference sequence). The V end was cut by 5 bases, the J end by 5 bases, with 12 bases between.